This T cell receptor (beta chain) was sequenced during a study of T cell clonotyping in hematopoietic cell transplantation. Time point of the sample: recipient sample about 28 days before transplant, after cytoreduction. Here immunoSEQ multiplex PCR was the method, and the copy in TCRdb shows in-frame clones only, minus some. The sample carries approximately 80,000 clones, around 96% recorded once. This CDR3 contains 14 residues. Between the trimmed V and J ends, which lost 0 bases and 1 base, there was a span of 9 bases. Per the germline V gene, CDR1 is GTSNPN and CDR2 is SVGIG (reference sequence).

The chain joins TRBV30 to TRBJ1-1; unclear D gene. The starting material was peripheral blood mononuclear cells, obtained before stem cell transplant. This TCR came from a woman between 45 and 60 years old with acute myeloid leukemia. Some clones in this sample may be carry-over from other donors' samples. The CDR3 sequence is CAWSVVNRNTEAFF. The CDR3, as DNA: TGTGCCTGGAGTGTCGTTAACAGGAACACTGAAGCTTTCTTT. Filled out from reference TRBV30 and TRBJ1-1, the complete variable domain reads SQTIHQWPATLVQPVGSPLSLECTVEGTSNPNLYWYRQAAGRGLQLLFYSVGIGQISSEVPQNLSASRPQDRQFILSSKKLLLSDSGFYLCAWSVVNRNTEAFFGQGTRLTVV.